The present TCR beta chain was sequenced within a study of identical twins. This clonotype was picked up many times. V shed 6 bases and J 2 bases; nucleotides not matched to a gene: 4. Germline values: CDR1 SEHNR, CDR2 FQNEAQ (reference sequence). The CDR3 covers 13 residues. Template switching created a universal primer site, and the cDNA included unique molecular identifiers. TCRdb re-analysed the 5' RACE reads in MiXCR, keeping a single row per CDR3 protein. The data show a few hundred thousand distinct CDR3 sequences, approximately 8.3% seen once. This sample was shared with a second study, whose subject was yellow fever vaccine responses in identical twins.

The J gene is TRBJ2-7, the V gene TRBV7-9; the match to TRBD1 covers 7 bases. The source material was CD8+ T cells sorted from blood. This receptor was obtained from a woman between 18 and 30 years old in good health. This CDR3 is CASRVGQTYEQYF. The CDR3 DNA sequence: TGTGCCAGCAGGGTGGGACAGACCTACGAGCAGTACTTC.